The 21 T cell receptor beta chains presented below share a single source sample, sequenced in a study of technical replicates of blood from a few donors (dated by TCRdb to the late 2010s). Library preparation employed the immunoSEQ multiplex PCR assay. Entries here come from immuneACCESS through TCRdb and include only in-frame sequences with V and J called. Some clones fail to appear in such tables; in the studies checked, an unresolved V gene covers under half of the shortfall, and the cause of the remainder is unknown. This sample comprises around 78,000 clones, approximately 95% of them detected only once. In total, the top ten clones hold over 0.2% of the sample. The source material was T cells isolated from PBMCs. These receptors came from a human donor in good health.

The chain combines TRBV4-1 with TRBJ1-5, with D possibly being TRBD1 (6 bases). V was clipped by 0 bases and J by 5 bases, with 14 bases between them. The CDR3 is 16 amino acids. Germline-derived CDR1 and CDR2 are MGHRA and YSYEKL. CDR3 protein: CASSQDWGQGYQPQHF. Here the CDR3 DNA reads TGCGCCAGCAGCCAAGATTGGGGGCAGGGCTATCAGCCCCAGCATTTT.

The rearrangement joins TRBV19 to TRBJ1-2; 7 bases agree with TRBD1. The V gene end was trimmed by 3 bases and the J gene end by 10 bases; junction bases not matched to a gene: 14. The CDR3 contains 15 residues. Germline V lookup: CDR1 LNHDA, CDR2 SQIVND (reference sequence). As DNA, the CDR3 is TGTGCCAGTAGTATGGTATCGGGACAGAAGACCAACTACACCTTC. Its translation is CASSMVSGQKTNYTF.

The genes are TRBV27 and TRBJ1-5, with D perhaps TRBD1 (6 bases). The germline gives CDR1 MNHEY, CDR2 SMNVEV (reference sequence). The V end lost 8 bases, the J end lost 1 base, and 12 bases lay between the germline ends. The CDR3 covers 14 residues. The CDR3 loop reads CASGPGVSNQPQHF. The CDR3 bases are TGTGCCAGCGGCCCAGGGGTAAGCAATCAGCCCCAGCATTTT.

This rearrangement joins TRBV6-6 to TRBJ2-5; 7 bases agree with TRBD2. V shed 0 bases and J 2 bases; nucleotides not matched to a gene: 3. Germline CDR1 MNHNY, CDR2 SVGAGI (reference sequence). CDR3 length: 15 amino acids. In DNA form, the CDR3 reads TGTGCCAGCAGTTACTCGATCGGGGGGCAAGAGACCCAGTACTTC. Translated, it gives CASSYSIGGQETQYF.

The gene calls are TRBV9 and TRBJ2-7; TRBD1 might be the D (5 bases). The germline CDR1 and CDR2 sequences are SGDLS and YYNGEE. Between the trimmed V and J ends, which lost 2 bases and 3 bases, there was a span of 12 bases. The CDR3 totals 14 residues. The CDR3 region is CASSVAQGHYEQYF. The CDR3 nucleotides read TGTGCCAGCAGCGTGGCTCAGGGTCACTACGAGCAGTACTTC.

The genes are TRBV7-2 and TRBJ2-1, with 9 bases matching TRBD2. The V gene's germline CDR1 is SGHTA and CDR2 FQGNSA. V was pared by 4 bases and J by 5 bases, with 3 bases of the junction left unmatched. The CDR3 runs to 14 residues. The CDR3 is CASSSSGINNEQFF. The CDR3 DNA sequence: TGTGCCAGCAGCTCTAGCGGGATCAACAATGAGCAGTTCTTC.

This sequence joins TRBV7-8 and TRBJ2-5; no clear D. CDR1 and CDR2 (germline): SGHVS, FQNEAQ. V lost 1 base to trimming and J lost 3 bases, with 9 bases between them. CDR3 size: 14 residues. CDR3 nucleotides: TGTGCCAGCAGCTTAGGGTATCAGGAAGAGACCCAGTACTTC. It specifies CASSLGYQEETQYF.

The chain links TRBV6-5 to TRBJ2-3; D ambiguous. This CDR3 comprises 11 residues. Trimming took 6 bases from V and 6 from J, leaving 7 bases between them. Germline V lookup: CDR1 MNHEY, CDR2 SVGAGI. The CDR3 is CASRNGDTQYF. The CDR3 bases are TGTGCCAGCAGGAACGGGGATACGCAGTATTTT.

The chain recombines TRBV20-1 with TRBJ2-7; TRBD1 might be the D (5 bases). Germline assignment: CDR1 DFQATT and CDR2 SNEGSKA (reference sequence). V was pared by 6 bases and J by 6 bases, with 12 bases between. The CDR3 totals 11 residues. CDR3 protein: CSAPQGREQYF. In DNA, the CDR3 is TGCAGTGCCCCCCAGGGCCGCGAGCAGTACTTC.

This chain connects TRBV12-5 to TRBJ2-7; no firm D call. This CDR3 has 11 residues. Germline V gene lookup returns CDR1 LGHNT and CDR2 FRNRAP. Deletions cut 2 bases from V and 6 bases from J, with 5 bases between. CDR3 loop: CASGLRGEQYF. CDR3 bases: TGTGCTAGTGGTTTGAGAGGCGAGCAGTACTTC.

This clone was recorded only once. The CDR3 is CASSPSAGGPWEQYF. CDR3 nucleotide sequence: TGTGCCAGCAGTCCGTCAGCGGGAGGGCCGTGGGAGCAGTACTTC. The rearrangement links TRBV28 to TRBJ2-7; 10 nucleotides match TRBD2. V was pared by 5 bases and J by 7 bases, with 11 bases of the junction left unmatched. This CDR3 has 15 residues. Germline assignment: CDR1 MDHEN and CDR2 SYDVKM.

The CDR3 sequence: CASSPGQEQYF. CDR3 bases: TGTGCCAGTAGCCCAGGACAGGAGCAGTACTTC. J is TRBJ2-7 and V is TRBV19, with D perhaps TRBD1 (6 bases). Germline V gene sequence: CDR1 LNHDA, CDR2 SQIVND (reference sequence). This CDR3 has 11 residues. V was shortened by 6 bases and J by 7 bases, with 10 bases between the two germline ends.

The rearrangement links TRBV2 to TRBJ2-7; 8 bases are a match to TRBD2. Unmatched junction bases numbered 18, after V lost 10 bases and J lost 1 base. The CDR3 consists of 17 residues. Germline assignment: CDR1 SNHLY and CDR2 FYNNEI. This chain's CDR3 is CATTLDGFQRGSYEQYF. In DNA form, the CDR3 reads TGTGCCACCACACTAGACGGATTCCAGCGGGGGTCCTACGAGCAGTACTTC.

The chain recombines TRBV6-5 with TRBJ1-5; D gene ambiguous. CDR3 length: 13 amino acids. Germline CDR1 MNHEY, CDR2 SVGAGI. DNA for the CDR3: TGTGCTGCGGGGTTAACGAGGAGTCAGCCCCAGCATTTT. The encoded protein is CAAGLTRSQPQHF.

J is TRBJ1-1 and V is TRBV5-4, with 12 nucleotides matching TRBD1. Looked up from germline, CDR1 is SGHNT and CDR2 is YYREEE (reference sequence). This CDR3 is 16 amino acids long. J gave up 5 bases and V 6 bases, and 11 bases lay outside the gene matches. Here the CDR3 DNA reads TGTGCCAGCACCCCCGGAGGGACAGGGGGCAGTACTGAAGCTTTCTTT. Protein sequence: CASTPGGTGGSTEAFF.

The rearrangement uses TRBV28 and TRBJ2-1; 10 positions agree with TRBD2. The CDR3 runs 21 residues. From germline, CDR1 is MDHEN and CDR2 SYDVKM. The V gene end was trimmed by 6 bases and the J gene end by 4 bases; junction bases not matched to a gene: 24. Written as DNA, the CDR3 is TGTGCCAGCAGATCCATCGGGACTCTAGCGGGAGTCACCTTAGGATACAATGAGCAGTTCTTC. Protein sequence: CASRSIGTLAGVTLGYNEQFF.

This rearrangement joins TRBV7-2 to TRBJ2-1; 9 bases map to TRBD1. Germline V lookup: CDR1 SGHTA, CDR2 FQGNSA. V was clipped by 6 bases and J by 0 bases; unmatched bases: 6. The CDR3 is made up of 16 amino acids. CDR3 sequence reads: CASRNTGGFSYNEQFF. The DNA for the CDR3 is TGTGCCAGCAGAAACACAGGGGGCTTCTCCTACAATGAGCAGTTCTTC.

V and J are TRBV6-5 and TRBJ2-1; 15 nucleotides match TRBD2. Germline V gives CDR1 MNHEY, CDR2 SVGAGI. The CDR3 loop spans 15 amino acids. Unmatched junction bases numbered 3, after V lost 5 bases and J lost 7 bases. The CDR3 sequence: CASSVGTSGRNEQFF. For the CDR3, the DNA is TGTGCCAGCAGTGTCGGGACTAGCGGGAGGAATGAGCAGTTCTTC.

The V gene is TRBV29-1, the J gene TRBJ2-3, with D tentatively TRBD1 (6 bases). Germline V gene lookup returns CDR1 SQVTM and CDR2 ANQGSEA. V gave up 2 bases and J gave up 2 bases, with 17 bases separating them. The CDR3 length is 16 residues. CDR3 amino acids: CSVESSSRGSTDTQYF. Written as DNA, the CDR3 is TGCAGCGTTGAATCCAGTTCCAGGGGCTCCACAGATACGCAGTATTTT.

The chain recombines TRBV4-2 with TRBJ2-7, with 8 bases fitting TRBD2. J was trimmed by 0 bases and V by 3 bases; bases with no gene match: 1. The CDR3 covers 14 residues. In germline, CDR1 is LGHNA, CDR2 YNFKEQ. The CDR3 spells CASSQGTSSYEQYF. For the CDR3, the DNA is TGTGCCAGCAGCCAGGGGACTAGCTCCTACGAGCAGTACTTC.

The chain employs TRBV6-1 and TRBJ1-1; D perhaps matches TRBD1 (6 bases). The V end was cut by 2 bases, the J end by 6 bases, with 19 bases between. Germline lookup yields CDR1 MNHNS and CDR2 SASEGT. The CDR3 loop spans 16 amino acids. The CDR3 sequence: CASSEHFRGGRAEAFF. In nucleotides, the CDR3 is TGTGCCAGCAGTGAACATTTCCGAGGGGGAAGGGCTGAAGCTTTCTTT.